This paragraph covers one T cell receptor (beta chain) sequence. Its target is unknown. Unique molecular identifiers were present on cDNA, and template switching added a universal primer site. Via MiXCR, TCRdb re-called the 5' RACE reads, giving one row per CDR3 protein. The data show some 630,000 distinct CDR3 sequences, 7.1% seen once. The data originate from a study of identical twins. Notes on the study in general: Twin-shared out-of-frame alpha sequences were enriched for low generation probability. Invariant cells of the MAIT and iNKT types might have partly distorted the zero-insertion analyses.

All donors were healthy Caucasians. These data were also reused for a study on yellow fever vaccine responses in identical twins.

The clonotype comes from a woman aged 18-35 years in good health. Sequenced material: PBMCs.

The CDR3 loop is CASSVGLAGTDNEQFF. In nucleotides, the CDR3 is TGTGCCAGCAGCGTCGGACTAGCGGGGACCGACAATGAGCAGTTCTTC. The chain combines TRBV5-5 with TRBJ2-1, with 12 bases identical to TRBD2. In germline, CDR1 is SGHKS, CDR2 YYEKEE (reference sequence). The CDR3 consists of 16 residues. The trim removed 4 bases at V and 5 bases at J, leaving 7 bases unmatched.